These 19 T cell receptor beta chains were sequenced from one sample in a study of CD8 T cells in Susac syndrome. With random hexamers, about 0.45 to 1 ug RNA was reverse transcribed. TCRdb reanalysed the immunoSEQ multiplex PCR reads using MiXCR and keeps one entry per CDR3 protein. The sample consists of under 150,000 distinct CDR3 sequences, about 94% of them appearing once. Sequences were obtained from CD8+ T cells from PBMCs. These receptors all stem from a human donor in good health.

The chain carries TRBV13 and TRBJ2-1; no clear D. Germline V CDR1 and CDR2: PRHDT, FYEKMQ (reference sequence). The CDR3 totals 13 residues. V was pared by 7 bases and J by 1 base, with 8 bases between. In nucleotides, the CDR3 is TGTGCCAGCAACTCGCGGTCCTACAATGAGCAGTTCTTC. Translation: CASNSRSYNEQFF.

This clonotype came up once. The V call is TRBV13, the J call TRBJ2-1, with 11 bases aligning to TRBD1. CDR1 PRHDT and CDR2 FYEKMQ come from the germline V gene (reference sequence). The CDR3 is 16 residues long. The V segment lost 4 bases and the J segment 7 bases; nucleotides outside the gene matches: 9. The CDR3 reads CASSSRTGGAGNEQFF. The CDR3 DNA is TGTGCCAGCAGCTCACGGACAGGGGGCGCGGGGAATGAGCAGTTCTTC.

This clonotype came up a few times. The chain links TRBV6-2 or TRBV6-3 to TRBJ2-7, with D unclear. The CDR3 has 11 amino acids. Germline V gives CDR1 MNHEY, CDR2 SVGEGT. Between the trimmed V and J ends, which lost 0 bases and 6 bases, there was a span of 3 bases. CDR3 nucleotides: TGTGCCAGCAGTTACTCTGTCGAGCAGTACTTC. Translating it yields CASSYSVEQYF.

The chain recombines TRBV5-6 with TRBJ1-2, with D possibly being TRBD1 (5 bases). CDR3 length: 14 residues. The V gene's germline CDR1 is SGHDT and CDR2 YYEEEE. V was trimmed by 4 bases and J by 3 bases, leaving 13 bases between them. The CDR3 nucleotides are TGTGCCAGCAGCCCTCAGGGATTAGACTATGGCTACACCTTC. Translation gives CASSPQGLDYGYTF.

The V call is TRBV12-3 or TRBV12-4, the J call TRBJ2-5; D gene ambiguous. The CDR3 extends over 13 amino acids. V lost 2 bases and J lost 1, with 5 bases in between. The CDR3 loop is CASSLRPQETQYF. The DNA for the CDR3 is TGTGCCAGCAGTTTACGGCCCCAAGAGACCCAGTACTTC.

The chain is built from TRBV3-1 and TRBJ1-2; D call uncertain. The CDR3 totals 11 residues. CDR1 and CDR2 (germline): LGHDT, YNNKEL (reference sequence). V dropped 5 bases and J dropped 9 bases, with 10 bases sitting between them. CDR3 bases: TGTGCCAGCAGCGGGGAGAGAAGCTACACCTTC. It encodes CASSGERSYTF. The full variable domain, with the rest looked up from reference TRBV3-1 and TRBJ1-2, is DTAVSQTPKYLVTQMGNDKSIKCEQNLGHDTMYWYKQDSKKFLKIMFSYNNKELIINETVPNRFSPKSPDKAHLNLHINSLELGDSAVYFCASSGERSYTFGSGTRLTVV.

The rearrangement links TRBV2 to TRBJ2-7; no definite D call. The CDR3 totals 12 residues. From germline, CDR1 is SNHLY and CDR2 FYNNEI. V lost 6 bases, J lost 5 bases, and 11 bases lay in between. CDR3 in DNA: TGTGCCAGCAGCGGGCGACTTAACGAGCAGTACTTC. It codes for CASSGRLNEQYF. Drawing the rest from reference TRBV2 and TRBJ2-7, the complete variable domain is EPEVTQTPSHQVTQMGQEVILRCVPISNHLYFYWYRQILGQKVEFLVSFYNNEISEKSEIFDDQFSVERPDGSNFTLKIRSTKLEDSAMYFCASSGRLNEQYFGPGTRLTVT.

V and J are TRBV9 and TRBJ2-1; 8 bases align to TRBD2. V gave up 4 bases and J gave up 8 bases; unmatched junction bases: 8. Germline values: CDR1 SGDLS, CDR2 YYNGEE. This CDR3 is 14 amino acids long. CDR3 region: CASSLRTSPHEQFF. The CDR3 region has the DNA TGTGCCAGCAGCCTTCGGACTAGCCCCCATGAGCAGTTCTTC. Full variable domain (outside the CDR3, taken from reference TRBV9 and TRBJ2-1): DSGVTQTPKHLITATGQRVTLRCSPRSGDLSVYWYQQSLDQGLQFLIQYYNGEERAKGNILERFSAQQFPDLHSELNLSSLELGDSALYFCASSLRTSPHEQFFGPGTRLTVL.

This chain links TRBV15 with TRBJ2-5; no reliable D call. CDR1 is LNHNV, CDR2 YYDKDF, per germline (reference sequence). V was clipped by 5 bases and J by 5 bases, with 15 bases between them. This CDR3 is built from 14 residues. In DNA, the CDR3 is TGTGCCACCAGCGGCCGGGCCACCTTGGAGACCCAGTACTTC. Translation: CATSGRATLETQYF.

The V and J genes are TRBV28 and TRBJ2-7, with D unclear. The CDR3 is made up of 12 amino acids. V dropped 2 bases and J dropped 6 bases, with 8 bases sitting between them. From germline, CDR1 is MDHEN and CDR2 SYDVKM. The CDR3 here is CASSLPPGEQYF. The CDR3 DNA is TGTGCCAGCAGTTTACCCCCTGGCGAGCAGTACTTC.

The DNA for the CDR3 is TGTGCCAGCAGTACACAATCGGGCACCTGGGAGTTCTTC. It specifies CASSTQSGTWEFF. The gene calls are TRBV27 and TRBJ2-1; no clear D gene. V lost 5 bases and J lost 14, with 19 bases in between. Per germline, CDR1 MNHEY and CDR2 SMNVEV (reference sequence). CDR3 size: 13 residues.

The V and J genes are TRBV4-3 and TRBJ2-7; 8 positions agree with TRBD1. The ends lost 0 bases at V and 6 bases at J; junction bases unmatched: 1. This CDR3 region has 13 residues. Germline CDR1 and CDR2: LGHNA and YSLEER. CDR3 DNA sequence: TGCGCCAGCAGCCAAGAACAGGGGGGCGAGCAGTACTTC. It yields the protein CASSQEQGGEQYF.

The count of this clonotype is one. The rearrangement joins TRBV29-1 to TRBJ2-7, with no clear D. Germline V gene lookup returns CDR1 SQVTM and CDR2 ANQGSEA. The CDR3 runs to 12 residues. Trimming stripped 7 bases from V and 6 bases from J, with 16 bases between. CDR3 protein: CSAASSSAEQYF. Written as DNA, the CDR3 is TGCAGCGCCGCGAGCAGCTCTGCCGAGCAGTACTTC.

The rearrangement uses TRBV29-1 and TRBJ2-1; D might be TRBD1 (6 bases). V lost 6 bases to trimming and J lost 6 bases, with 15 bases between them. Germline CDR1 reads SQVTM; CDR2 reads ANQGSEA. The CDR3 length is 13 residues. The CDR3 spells CSVGHQGGNEQFF. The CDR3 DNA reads TGCAGCGTGGGACACCAGGGTGGCAATGAGCAGTTCTTC.

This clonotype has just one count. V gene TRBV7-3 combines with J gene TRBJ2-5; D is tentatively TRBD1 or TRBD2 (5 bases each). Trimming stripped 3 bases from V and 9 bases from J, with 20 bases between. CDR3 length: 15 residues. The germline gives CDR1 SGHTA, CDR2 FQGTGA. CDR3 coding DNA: TGTGCCAGCAGCTTTGGGGACCGACCGGGGTTGGCCCAGTACTTC. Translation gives CASSFGDRPGLAQYF.

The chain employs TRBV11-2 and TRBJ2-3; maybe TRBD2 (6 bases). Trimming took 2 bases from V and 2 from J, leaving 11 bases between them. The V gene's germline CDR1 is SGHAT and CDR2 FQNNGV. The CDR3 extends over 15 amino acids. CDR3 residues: CASSLRRLDTDTQYF. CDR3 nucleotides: TGTGCCAGCAGCTTACGCCGACTAGACACAGATACGCAGTATTTT.

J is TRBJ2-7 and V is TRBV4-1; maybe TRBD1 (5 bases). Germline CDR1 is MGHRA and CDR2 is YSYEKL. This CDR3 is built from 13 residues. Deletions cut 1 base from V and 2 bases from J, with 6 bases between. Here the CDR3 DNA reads TGCGCCAGCAGCCAAGTGACAGCCTACGAGCAGTACTTC. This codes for CASSQVTAYEQYF.

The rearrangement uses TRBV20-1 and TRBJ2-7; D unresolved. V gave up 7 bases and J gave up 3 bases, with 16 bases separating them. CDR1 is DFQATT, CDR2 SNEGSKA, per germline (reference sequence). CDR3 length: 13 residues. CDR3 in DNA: TGCAGTGGGAGACCCCCGTTGGGCTACGAGCAGTACTTC. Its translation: CSGRPPLGYEQYF.

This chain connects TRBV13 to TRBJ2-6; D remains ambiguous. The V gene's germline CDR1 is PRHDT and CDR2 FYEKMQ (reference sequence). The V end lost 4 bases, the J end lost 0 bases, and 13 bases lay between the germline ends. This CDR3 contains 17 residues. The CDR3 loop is CASSSQDTISGANVLTF. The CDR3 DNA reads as TGTGCCAGCAGCTCTCAGGATACAATCTCTGGGGCCAACGTCCTGACTTTC. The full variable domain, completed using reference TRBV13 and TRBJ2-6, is AAGVIQSPRHLIKEKRETATLKCYPIPRHDTVYWYQQGPGQDPQFLISFYEKMQSDKGSIPDRFSAQQFSDYHSELNMSSLELGDSALYFCASSSQDTISGANVLTFGAGSRLTVL.